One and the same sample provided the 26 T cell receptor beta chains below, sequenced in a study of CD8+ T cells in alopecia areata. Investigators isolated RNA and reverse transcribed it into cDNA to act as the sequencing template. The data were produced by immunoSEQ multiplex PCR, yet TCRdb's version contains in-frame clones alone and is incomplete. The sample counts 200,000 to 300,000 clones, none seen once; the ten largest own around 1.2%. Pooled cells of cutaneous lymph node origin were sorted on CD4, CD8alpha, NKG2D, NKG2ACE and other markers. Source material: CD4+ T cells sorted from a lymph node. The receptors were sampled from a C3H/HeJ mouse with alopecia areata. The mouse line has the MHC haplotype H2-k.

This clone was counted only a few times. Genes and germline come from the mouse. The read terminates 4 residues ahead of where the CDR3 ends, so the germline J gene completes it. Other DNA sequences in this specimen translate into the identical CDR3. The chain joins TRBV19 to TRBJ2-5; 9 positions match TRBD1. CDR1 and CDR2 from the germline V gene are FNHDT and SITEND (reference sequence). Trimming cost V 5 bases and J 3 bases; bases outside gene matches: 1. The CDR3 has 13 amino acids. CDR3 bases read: TGTGCCAGCAGGACAGGGGGGCAAGAC. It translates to CASRTGGQD. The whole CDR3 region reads CASRTGGQDTQYF.

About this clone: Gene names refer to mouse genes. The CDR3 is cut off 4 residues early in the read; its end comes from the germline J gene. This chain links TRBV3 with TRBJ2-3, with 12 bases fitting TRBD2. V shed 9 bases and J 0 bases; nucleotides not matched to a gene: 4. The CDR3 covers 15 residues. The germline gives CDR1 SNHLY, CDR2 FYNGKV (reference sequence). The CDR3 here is CARGTGGTSAETLYF. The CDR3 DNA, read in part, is TGTGCCAGAGGGACTGGGGGGACTAGTGCAGAA.

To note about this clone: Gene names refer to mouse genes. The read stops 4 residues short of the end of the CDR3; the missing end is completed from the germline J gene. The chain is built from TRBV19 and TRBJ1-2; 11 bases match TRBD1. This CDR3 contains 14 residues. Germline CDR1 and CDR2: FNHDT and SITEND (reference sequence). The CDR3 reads CASTRDRGSSDYTF. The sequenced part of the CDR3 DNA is TGTGCCAGCACCCGGGACAGGGGGAGTTCC.

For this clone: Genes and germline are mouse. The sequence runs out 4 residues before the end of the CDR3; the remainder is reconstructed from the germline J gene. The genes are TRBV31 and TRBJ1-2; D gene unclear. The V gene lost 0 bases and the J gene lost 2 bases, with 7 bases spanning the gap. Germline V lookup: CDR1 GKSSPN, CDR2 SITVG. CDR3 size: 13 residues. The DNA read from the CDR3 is TGTGCCTGGAGTCTAGCCAGTAACTCC. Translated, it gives CAWSLASNS. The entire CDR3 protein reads CAWSLASNSDYTF.

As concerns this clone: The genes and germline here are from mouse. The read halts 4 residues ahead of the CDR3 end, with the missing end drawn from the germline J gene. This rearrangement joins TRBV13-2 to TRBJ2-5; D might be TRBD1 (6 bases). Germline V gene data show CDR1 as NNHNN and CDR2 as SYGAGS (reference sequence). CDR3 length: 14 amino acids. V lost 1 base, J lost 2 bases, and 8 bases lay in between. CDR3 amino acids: CASGDHRVQDTQYF. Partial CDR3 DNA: TGTGCCAGCGGTGATCACAGGGTCCAAGAC.

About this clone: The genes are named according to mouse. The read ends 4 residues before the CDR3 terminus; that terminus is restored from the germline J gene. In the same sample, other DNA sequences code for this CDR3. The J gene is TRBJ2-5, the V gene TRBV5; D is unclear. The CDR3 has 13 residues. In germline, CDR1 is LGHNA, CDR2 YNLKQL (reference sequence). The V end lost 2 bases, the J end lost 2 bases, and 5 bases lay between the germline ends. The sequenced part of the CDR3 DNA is TGTGCCAGCAGCCAACAAATCCAAGAC. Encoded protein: CASSQQIQD. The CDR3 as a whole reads CASSQQIQDTQYF.

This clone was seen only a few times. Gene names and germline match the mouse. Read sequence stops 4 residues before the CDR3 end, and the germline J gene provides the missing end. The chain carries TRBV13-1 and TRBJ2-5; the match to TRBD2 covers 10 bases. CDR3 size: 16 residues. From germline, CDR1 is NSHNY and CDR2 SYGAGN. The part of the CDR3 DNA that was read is TGTGCCAGCAGTGATGCCCTGGGGGGGCGCAAAGAC. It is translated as CASSDALGGRKD. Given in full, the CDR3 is CASSDALGGRKDTQYF.

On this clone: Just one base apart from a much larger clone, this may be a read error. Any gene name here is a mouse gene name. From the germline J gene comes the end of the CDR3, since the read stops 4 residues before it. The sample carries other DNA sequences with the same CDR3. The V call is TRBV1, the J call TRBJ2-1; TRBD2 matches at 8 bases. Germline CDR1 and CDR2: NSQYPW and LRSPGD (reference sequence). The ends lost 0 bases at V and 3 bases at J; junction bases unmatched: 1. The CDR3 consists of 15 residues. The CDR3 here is CTCSADTGGYAEQFF. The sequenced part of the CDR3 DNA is TGCACCTGCAGTGCAGATACTGGGGGCTATGCT.

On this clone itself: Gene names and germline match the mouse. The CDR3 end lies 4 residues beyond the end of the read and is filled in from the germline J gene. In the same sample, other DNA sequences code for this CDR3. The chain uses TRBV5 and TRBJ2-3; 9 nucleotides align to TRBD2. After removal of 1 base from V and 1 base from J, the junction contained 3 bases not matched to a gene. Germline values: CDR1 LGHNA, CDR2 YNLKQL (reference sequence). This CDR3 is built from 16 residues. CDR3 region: CASSQAGGGGAETLYF. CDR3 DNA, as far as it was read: TGTGCCAGCAGCCAAGCTGGGGGGGGTGGTGCAGAA.

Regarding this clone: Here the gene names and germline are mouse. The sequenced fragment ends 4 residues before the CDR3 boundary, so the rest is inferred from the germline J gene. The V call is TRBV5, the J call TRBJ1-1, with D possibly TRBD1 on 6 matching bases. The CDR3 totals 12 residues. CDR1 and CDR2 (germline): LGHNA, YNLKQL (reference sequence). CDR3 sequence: CASSQEGGEVFF. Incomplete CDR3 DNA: TGTGCCAGCAGCCAAGAAGGGGGA.

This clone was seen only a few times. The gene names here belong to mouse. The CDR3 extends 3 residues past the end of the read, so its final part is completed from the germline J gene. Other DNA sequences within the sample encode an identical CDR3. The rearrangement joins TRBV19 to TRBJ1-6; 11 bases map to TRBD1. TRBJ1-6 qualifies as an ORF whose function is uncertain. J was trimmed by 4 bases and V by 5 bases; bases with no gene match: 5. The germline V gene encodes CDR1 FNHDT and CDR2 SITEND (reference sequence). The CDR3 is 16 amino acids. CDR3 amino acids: CASSPRDRGYNSPLYF. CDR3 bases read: TGTGCCAGCAGCCCCCGGGACAGGGGGTATAATTCGCCC.

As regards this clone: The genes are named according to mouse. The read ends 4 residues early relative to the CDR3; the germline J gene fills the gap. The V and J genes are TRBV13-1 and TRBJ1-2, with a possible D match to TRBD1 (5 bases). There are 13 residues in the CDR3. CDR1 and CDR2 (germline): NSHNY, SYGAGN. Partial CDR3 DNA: TGTGCCAGCAGTGATGCCTGGGGGGGC. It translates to CASSDAWGG. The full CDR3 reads CASSDAWGGDYTF.

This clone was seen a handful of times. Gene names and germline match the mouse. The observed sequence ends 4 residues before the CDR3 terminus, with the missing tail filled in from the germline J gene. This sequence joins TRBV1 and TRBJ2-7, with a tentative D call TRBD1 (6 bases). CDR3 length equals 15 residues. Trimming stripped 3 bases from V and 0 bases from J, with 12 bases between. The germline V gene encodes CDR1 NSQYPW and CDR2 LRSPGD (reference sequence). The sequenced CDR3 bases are TGCACCTGCAGTGCCCAGGGGACATTCTCCTAT. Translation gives CTCSAQGTFSY. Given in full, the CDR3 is CTCSAQGTFSYEQYF.

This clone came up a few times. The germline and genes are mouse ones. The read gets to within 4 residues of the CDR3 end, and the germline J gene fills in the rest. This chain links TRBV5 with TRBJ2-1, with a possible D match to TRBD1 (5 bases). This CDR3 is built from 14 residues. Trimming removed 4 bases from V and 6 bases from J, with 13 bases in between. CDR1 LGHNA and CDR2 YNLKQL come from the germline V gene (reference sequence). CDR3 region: CASSPQGGGAEQFF. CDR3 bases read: TGTGCCAGCAGCCCTCAGGGAGGTGGTGCT.

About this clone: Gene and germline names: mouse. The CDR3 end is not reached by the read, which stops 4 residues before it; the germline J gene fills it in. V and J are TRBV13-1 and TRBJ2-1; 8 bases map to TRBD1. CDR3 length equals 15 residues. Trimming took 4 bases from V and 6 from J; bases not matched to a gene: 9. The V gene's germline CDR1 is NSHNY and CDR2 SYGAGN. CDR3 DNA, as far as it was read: TGTGCCAGCAGTCTCCTGACAGGGGAGTTTGCT. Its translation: CASSLLTGEFA. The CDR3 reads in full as CASSLLTGEFAEQFF.

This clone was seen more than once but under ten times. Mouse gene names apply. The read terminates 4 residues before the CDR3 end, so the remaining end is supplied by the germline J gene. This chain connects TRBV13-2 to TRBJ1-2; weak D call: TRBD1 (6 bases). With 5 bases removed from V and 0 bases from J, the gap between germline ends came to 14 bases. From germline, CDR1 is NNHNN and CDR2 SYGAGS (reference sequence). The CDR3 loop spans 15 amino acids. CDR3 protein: CASGGGTSANSDYTF. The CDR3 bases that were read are TGTGCCAGCGGCGGAGGGACAAGCGCAAACTCC.

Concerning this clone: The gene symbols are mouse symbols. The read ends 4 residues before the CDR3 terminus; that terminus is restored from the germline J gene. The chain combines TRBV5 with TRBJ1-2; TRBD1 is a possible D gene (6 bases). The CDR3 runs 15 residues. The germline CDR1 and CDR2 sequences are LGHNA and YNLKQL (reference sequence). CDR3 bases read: TGTGCCAGCAGCCCCCCGGGACTGGGGGGGCGC. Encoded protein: CASSPPGLGGR. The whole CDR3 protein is CASSPPGLGGRDYTF.

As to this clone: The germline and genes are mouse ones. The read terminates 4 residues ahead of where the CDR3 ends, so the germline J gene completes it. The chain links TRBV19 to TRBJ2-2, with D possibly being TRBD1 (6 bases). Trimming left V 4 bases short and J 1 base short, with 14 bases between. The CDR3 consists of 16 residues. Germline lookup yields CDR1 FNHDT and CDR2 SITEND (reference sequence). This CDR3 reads CASSSQGNLNTGQLYF. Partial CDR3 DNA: TGTGCCAGCAGTTCCCAGGGGAACTTAAACACCGGG. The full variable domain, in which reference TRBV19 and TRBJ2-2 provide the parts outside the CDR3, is GGIITQTPKFLIGQEGQKLTLKCQQNFNHDTMYWYRQDSGKGLRLIYYSITENDLQKGDLSEGYDASREKKSSFSLTVTSAQKNEMAVFLCASSSQGNLNTGQLYFGEGSKLTVL.

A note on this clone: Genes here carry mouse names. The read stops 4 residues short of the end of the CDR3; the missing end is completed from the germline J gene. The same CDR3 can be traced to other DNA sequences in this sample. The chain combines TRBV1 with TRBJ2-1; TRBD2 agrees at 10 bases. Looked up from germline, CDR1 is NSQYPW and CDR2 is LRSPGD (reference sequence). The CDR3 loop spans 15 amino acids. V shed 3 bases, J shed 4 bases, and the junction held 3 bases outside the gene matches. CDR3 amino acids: CTCSARDWGYAEQFF. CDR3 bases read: TGCACCTGCAGTGCCCGGGACTGGGGTTATGCT.

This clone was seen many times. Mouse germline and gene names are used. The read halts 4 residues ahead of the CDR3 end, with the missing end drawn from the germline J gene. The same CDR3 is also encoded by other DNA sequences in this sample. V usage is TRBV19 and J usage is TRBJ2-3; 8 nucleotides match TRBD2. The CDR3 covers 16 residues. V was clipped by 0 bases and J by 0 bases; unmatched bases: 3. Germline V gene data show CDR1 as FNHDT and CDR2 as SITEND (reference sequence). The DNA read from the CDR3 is TGTGCCAGCAGTATAGGGGGGGGCCCTAGTGCAGAA. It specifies CASSIGGGPSAE. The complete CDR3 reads CASSIGGGPSAETLYF.

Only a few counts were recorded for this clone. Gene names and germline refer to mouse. The sequenced part of the CDR3 DNA is TGCACCTGCAGTGCAGTAGGGACAGGGGAT. The encoded protein is CTCSAVGTGD. In full, the CDR3 is CTCSAVGTGDEQYF. V usage is TRBV1 and J usage is TRBJ2-7; TRBD1 matches 10 bases. The read comes to an end 4 residues before the CDR3 does, leaving the germline J gene to fill in the end. The CDR3 totals 14 residues. Germline loops: CDR1 NSQYPW, CDR2 LRSPGD (reference sequence).

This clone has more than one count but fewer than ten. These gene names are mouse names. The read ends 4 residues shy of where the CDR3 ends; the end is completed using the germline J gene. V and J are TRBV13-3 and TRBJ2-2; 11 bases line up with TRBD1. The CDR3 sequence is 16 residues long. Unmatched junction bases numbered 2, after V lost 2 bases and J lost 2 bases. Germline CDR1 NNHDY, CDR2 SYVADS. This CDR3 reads CASSEGDRGNTGQLYF. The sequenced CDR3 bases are TGTGCCAGCAGTGAGGGGGACAGGGGGAACACCGGG.

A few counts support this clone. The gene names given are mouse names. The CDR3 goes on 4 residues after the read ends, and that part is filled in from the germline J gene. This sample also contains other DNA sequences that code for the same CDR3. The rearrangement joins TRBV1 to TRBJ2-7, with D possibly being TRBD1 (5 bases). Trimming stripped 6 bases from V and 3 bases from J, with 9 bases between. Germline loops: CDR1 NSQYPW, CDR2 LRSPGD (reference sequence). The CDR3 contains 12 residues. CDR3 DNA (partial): TGCACCTGCAGCGCCGACAGCTAT. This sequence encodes CTCSADSY. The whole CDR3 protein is CTCSADSYEQYF.

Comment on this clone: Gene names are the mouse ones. Partial CDR3 DNA: TGCACCTGCAGTGCAGATCTCTGGGGGGAAAAC. This gives the protein CTCSADLWGEN. In full, the CDR3 is CTCSADLWGENTLYF. This sequence joins TRBV1 and TRBJ2-4; the match to TRBD2 covers 8 bases. The CDR3 extends 4 residues past the end of the read, so its final part is completed from the germline J gene. The CDR3 is made up of 15 amino acids. From germline, CDR1 is NSQYPW and CDR2 LRSPGD (reference sequence). Full variable domain (outside the CDR3, taken from reference TRBV1 and TRBJ2-4): VTLLEQNPRWRLVPRGQAVNLRCILKNSQYPWMSWYQQDLQKQLQWLFTLRSPGDKEVKSLPGADYLATRVTDTELRLQVANMSQGRTLYCTCSADLWGENTLYFGAGTRLSVL.

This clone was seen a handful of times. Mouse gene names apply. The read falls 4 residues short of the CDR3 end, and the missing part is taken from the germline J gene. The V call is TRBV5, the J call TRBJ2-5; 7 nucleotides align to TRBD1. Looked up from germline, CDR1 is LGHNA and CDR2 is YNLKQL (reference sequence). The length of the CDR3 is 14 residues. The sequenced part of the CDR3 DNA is TGTGCCAGCAGCCAAGAGACAGGGATGGAC. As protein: CASSQETGMD. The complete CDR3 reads CASSQETGMDTQYF.

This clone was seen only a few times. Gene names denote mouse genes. The CDR3 DNA, read in part, is TGTGCCAGCGGTGTCACAAACTCC. Its protein product is CASGVTNS. Given in full, the CDR3 is CASGVTNSDYTF. V is TRBV13-2 and J is TRBJ1-2; unclear D gene. The read ends 4 residues early relative to the CDR3; the germline J gene fills the gap. CDR1 and CDR2 (germline): NNHNN, SYGAGS (reference sequence). CDR3 length: 12 amino acids. Trimming pared 3 bases from V and 0 bases from J, leaving 3 bases between.